Listed below are T cell receptor beta chains from one sample, sequenced in a study of blood T cell repertoires in COVID-19. Sequencing was performed with immunoSEQ multiplex PCR; in TCRdb, only in-frame clones are kept and a portion is missing. The repertoire includes about 180,000 clones, about 80% of them detected once, and less than 2% sits in the top ten. Sample: peripheral blood. These receptors all come from a human donor in a cohort sampled during active COVID-19. Each CDR3 is given with its conserved first and last residue. D genes are given only for firm matches. Some rows have no size entry. The others give once, few or many, or a class for an expanded clone.

-	-	TRBV7-2	TRBJ2-7	CASSASLASYEQYF	TGTGCCAGCAGCGCCTCACTCGCTTCCTACGAGCAGTACTTC
TRBD1	-	TRBV5-5	TRBJ1-1	CASSPQIRTGGIDTEAFF	TGTGCCAGCAGCCCTCAAATCCGGACAGGGGGCATCGACACTGAAGCTTTCTTT
-	-	TRBV9	TRBJ2-7	CASSVAPADAVRVYEQYF	TGTGCCAGCAGCGTAGCCCCCGCCGATGCAGTACGGGTCTACGAGCAGTACTTC
TRBD1	-	TRBV4-3	TRBJ2-2	CASSQDFQGAHTGELFF	TGCGCCAGCAGCCAAGATTTCCAGGGGGCCCACACCGGGGAGCTGTTTTTT
TRBD2	once	TRBV20-1	TRBJ2-3	CSASSGRALADTQYF	TGCAGTGCTAGTAGCGGGAGGGCCTTAGCAGATACGCAGTATTTT
-	-	TRBV24-1	TRBJ2-1	CATSDPGLTYNEQFF	TGTGCCACCAGTGACCCAGGGTTAACCTACAATGAGCAGTTCTTC
-	-	TRBV9	TRBJ2-5	CASSVVGLGGETQYF	TGTGCCAGCAGCGTAGTCGGCCTAGGGGGAGAGACCCAGTACTTC
TRBD1	-	TRBV7-2	TRBJ1-2	CASSQTGNYGYTF	TGTGCCAGCAGCCAGACAGGGAACTATGGCTACACCTTC
-	-	TRBV21-1	TRBJ2-2	CASRGTERGWELFF	TGTGCCAGCAGAGGGACAGAAAGGGGTTGGGAGCTGTTTTTT
-	-	TRBV18	TRBJ2-7	CASSVDSYEQYF	TGTGCCAGCTCAGTCGACAGTTACGAGCAGTACTTC
-	-	TRBV5-6	TRBJ1-1	CASSFGDRNTEAFF	TGTGCCAGCAGCTTCGGTGACAGGAACACTGAAGCTTTCTTT
-	-	TRBV4-2	TRBJ2-7	CASSLPWPYEQYF	TGTGCCAGCAGCCTTCCTTGGCCCTACGAGCAGTACTTC
TRBD1	-	TRBV20-1	TRBJ1-1	CSASSTGAEAFF	TGCAGTGCTAGTTCGACAGGGGCTGAAGCTTTCTTT
TRBD1	-	TRBV2	TRBJ1-4	CARGDRDNEKLFF	TGTGCCAGGGGGGACAGGGATAATGAAAAACTGTTTTTT
TRBD1	-	TRBV4-2	TRBJ1-1	CASSQVSGGNTEAFF	TGTGCCAGCAGCCAAGTTTCAGGGGGGAACACTGAAGCTTTCTTT
-	-	TRBV10-1	TRBJ2-1	CASSRSSSYNEQFF	TGCGCCAGCAGTCGGTCAAGCTCCTACAATGAGCAGTTCTTC
TRBD2	-	TRBV24-1	TRBJ2-7	CATSDPTSGRNEQYF	TGTGCCACCAGTGATCCCACTAGCGGGAGAAACGAGCAGTACTTC
TRBD1	-	TRBV5-6	TRBJ1-5	CASSLEGASRNQPQHF	TGTGCCAGCAGCTTGGAGGGGGCCTCTCGCAATCAGCCCCAGCATTTT
-	-	TRBV6-5	TRBJ2-7	CASSYTSATGSYEQYF	TGTGCCAGCAGTTACACTTCGGCCACCGGGTCCTACGAGCAGTACTTC
-	-	TRBV29-1	TRBJ1-2	CSVGGLGDYGYTF	TGCAGCGTTGGGGGTTTAGGGGACTATGGCTACACCTTC
-	few	TRBV3-1/TRBV3-2	TRBJ1-2	CASSQVNREGYTF	TGTGCCAGCAGCCAAGTTAACAGGGAGGGCTACACCTTC
TRBD2	-	TRBV5-4	TRBJ2-7	CASSSGTSASSYEQYF	TGTGCCAGCAGCTCCGGGACTAGCGCCAGCTCCTACGAGCAGTACTTC
-	-	TRBV5-4	TRBJ2-2	CASSLEHRSGELFF	TGTGCCAGCAGCTTGGAACACAGGAGCGGGGAGCTGTTTTTT
-	-	TRBV6-1	TRBJ1-5	CASSELLWGLHQPQHF	TGTGCCAGCAGTGAACTGCTGTGGGGCCTTCATCAGCCCCAGCATTTT
TRBD1	once	TRBV20-1	TRBJ1-2	CSASPGQNYGYTF	TGCAGTGCTAGTCCGGGACAGAACTATGGCTACACCTTC
TRBD2	-	TRBV11-2	TRBJ2-3	CASSVGRLAGTDTQYF	TGTGCCAGCAGCGTAGGTCGACTAGCGGGCACAGATACGCAGTATTTT